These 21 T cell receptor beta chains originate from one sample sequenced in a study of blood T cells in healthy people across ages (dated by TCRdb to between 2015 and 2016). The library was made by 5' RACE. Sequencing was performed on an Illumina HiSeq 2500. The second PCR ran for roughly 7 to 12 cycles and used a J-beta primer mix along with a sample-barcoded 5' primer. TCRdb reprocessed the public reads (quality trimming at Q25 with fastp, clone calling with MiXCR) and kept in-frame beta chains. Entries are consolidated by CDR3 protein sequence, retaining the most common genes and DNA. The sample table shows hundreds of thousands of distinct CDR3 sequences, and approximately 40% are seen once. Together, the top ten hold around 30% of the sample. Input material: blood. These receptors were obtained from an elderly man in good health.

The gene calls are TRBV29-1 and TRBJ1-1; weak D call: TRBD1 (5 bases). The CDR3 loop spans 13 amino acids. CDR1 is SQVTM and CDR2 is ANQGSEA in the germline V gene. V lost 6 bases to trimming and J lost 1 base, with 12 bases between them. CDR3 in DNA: TGCAGCGTCGGGAATGGGGGGAACACTGAAGCTTTCTTT. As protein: CSVGNGGNTEAFF.

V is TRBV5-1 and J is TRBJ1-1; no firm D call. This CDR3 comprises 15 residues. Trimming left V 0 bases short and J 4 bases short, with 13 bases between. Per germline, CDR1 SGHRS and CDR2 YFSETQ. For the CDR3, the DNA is TGCGCCAGCAGCTTGGGAAGTCGGGTACCCACTGAAGCTTTCTTT. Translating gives CASSLGSRVPTEAFF.

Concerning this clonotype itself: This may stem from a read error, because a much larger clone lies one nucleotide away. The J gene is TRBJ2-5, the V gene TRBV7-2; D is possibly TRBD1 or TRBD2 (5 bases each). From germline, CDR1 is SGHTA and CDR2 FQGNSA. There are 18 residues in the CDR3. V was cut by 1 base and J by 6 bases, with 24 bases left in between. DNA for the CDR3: TGTGCCAGCAGCTTAGGGGGGATGGCTAGCTTAGTAGACAAGACCCAGTACTTC. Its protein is CASSLGGMASLVDKTQYF.

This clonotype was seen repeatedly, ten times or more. The CDR3 loop is CASSGGTVRSSYEQYF. The CDR3 bases are TGTGCCAGCAGCGGAGGGACAGTCCGGAGCTCCTACGAGCAGTACTTC. The rearrangement joins TRBV9 to TRBJ2-7, with TRBD1 matching over 7 bases. The ends lost 3 bases at V and 0 bases at J; junction bases unmatched: 9. Germline V lookup: CDR1 SGDLS, CDR2 YYNGEE. This CDR3 is 16 amino acids long. Based on the CDR3 plus reference TRBV9 and TRBJ2-7, the full variable domain is DSGVTQTPKHLITATGQRVTLRCSPRSGDLSVYWYQQSLDQGLQFLIQYYNGEERAKGNILERFSAQQFPDLHSELNLSSLELGDSALYFCASSGGTVRSSYEQYFGPGTRLTVT.

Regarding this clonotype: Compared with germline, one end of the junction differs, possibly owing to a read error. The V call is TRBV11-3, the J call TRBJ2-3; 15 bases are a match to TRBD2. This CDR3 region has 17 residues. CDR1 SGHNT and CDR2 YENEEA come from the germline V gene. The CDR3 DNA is TGTGCTAGCAGCTCCGGACTAGCGGGGGGGCCGACAGATACGCAGTATTTT. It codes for CASSSGLAGGPTDTQYF. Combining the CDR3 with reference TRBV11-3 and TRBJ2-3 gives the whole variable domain EAGVVQSPRYKIIEKKQPVAFWCNPISGHNTLYWYLQNLGQGPELLIRYENEEAVDDSQLPKDRFSAERLKGVDSTLKIQPAELGDSAVYLCASSSGLAGGPTDTQYFGPGTRLTVL.

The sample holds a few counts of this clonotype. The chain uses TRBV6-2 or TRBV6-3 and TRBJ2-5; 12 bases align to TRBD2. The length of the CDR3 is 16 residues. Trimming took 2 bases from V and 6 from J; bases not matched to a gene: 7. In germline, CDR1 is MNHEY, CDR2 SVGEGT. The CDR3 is CASSYGLAGGTKTQYF. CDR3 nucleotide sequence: TGTGCCAGCAGTTACGGGCTAGCGGGAGGGACGAAGACCCAGTACTTC.

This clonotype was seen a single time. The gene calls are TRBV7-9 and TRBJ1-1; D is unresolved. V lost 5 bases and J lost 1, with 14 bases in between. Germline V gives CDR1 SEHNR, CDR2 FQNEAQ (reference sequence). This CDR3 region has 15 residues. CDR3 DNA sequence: TGTGCCAGCAGCCCGCGGTCAGGCGAGAACACTGAAGCTTTCTTT. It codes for CASSPRSGENTEAFF.

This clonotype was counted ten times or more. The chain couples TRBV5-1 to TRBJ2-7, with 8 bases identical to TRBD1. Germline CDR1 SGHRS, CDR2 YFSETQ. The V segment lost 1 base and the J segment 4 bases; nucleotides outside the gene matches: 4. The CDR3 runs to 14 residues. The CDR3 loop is CASSLRRGQYEQYF. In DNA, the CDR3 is TGCGCCAGCAGCTTGCGCAGGGGGCAGTACGAGCAGTACTTC.

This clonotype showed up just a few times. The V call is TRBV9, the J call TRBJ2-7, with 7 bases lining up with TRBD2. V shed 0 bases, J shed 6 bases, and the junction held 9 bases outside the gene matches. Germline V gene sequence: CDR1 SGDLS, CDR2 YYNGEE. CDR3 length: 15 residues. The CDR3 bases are TGTGCCAGCAGCGTAGGGGGAGGGGAAGGCAGCGAGCAGTACTTC. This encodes CASSVGGGEGSEQYF.

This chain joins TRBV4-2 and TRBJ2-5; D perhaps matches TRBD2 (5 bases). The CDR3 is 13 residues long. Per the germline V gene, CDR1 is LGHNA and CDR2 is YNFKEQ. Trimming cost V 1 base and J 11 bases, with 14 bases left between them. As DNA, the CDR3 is TGTGCCAGCAGCCAAGTAGCCGCTACGGGGCAGTACTTC. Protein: CASSQVAATGQYF.

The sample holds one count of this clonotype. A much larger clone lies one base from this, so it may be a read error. Here the CDR3 DNA reads TGCAGCGTTGAAGTTAGGGGTATCAACATTCAGTACTTC. It specifies CSVEVRGINIQYF. The chain joins TRBV29-1 to TRBJ2-4, with a weak D call TRBD1 (5 bases). CDR3 length equals 13 residues. CDR1 is SQVTM and CDR2 is ANQGSEA in the germline V gene. Trimming pared 1 base from V and 7 bases from J, leaving 11 bases between.

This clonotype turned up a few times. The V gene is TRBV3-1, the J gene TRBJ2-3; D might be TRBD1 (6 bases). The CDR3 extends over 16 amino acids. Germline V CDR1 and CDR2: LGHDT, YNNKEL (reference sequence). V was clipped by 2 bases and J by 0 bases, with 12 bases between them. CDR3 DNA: TGTGCCAGCAGCCAACCCTCCGGGACAAGCACAGATACGCAGTATTTT. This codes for CASSQPSGTSTDTQYF.

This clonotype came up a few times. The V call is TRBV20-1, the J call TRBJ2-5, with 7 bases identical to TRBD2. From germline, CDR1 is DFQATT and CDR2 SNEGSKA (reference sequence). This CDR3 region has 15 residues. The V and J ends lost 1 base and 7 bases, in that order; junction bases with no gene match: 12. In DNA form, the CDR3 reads TGCAGTGCTAGAGTGCTAGCGGCGTACTCGGGGACCCAGTACTTC. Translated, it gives CSARVLAAYSGTQYF.

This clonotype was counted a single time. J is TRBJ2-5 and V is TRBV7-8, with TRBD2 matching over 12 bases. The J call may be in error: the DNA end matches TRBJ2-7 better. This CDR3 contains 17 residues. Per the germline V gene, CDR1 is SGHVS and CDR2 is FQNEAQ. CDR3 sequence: CASSLGLAGGPEYEQYF. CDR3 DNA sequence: TGTGCCAGCAGCTTAGGGCTAGCGGGGGGGCCTGAGTACGAGCAGTACTTC.

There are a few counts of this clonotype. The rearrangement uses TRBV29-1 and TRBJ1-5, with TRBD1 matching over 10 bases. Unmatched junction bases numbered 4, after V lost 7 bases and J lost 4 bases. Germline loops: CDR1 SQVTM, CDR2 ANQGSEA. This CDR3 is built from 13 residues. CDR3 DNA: TGCAGCGCTGGACAGGGGGGGAATCAGCCCCAGCATTTT. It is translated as CSAGQGGNQPQHF.

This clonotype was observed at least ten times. The CDR3 is CASSQDLAGYDEQFF. For the CDR3, the DNA is TGTGCCAGCAGCCAAGACCTAGCGGGGTATGATGAGCAGTTCTTC. The chain couples TRBV3-1 to TRBJ2-1, with TRBD2 matching over 9 bases. The CDR3 runs 15 residues. Germline V gives CDR1 LGHDT, CDR2 YNNKEL (reference sequence). V trimming: 0 bases; J trimming: 8 bases; junction bases outside the gene matches: 5.

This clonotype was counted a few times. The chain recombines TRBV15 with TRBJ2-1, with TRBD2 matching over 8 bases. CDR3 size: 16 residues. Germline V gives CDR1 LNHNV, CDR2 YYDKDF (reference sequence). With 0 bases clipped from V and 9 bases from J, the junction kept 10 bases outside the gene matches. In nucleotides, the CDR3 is TGTGCCACCAGCAGAGATAAGGGACTAGGGGTTATTGAGCAGTTCTTC. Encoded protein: CATSRDKGLGVIEQFF.

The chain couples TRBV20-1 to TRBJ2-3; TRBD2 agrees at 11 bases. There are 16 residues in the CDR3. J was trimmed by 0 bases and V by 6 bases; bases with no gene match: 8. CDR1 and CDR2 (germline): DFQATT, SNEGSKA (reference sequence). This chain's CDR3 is CSAPLAGAGSTDTQYF. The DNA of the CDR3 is TGCAGTGCGCCACTAGCGGGAGCGGGAAGCACAGATACGCAGTATTTT.

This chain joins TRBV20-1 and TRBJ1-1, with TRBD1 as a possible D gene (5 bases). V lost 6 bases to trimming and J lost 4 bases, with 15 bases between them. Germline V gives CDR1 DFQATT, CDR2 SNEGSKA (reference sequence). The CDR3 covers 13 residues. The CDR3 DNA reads TGCAGTGCACCAGGGAGGGTTTTCACTGAAGCTTTCTTT. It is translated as CSAPGRVFTEAFF.

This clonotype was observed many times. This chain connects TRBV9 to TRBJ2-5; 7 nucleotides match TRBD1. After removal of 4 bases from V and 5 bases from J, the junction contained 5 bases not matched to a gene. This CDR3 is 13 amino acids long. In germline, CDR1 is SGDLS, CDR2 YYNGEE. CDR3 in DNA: TGTGCCAGCAGCTTAGGGGGCACGGAGACCCAGTACTTC. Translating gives CASSLGGTETQYF. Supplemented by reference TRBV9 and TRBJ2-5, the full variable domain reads DSGVTQTPKHLITATGQRVTLRCSPRSGDLSVYWYQQSLDQGLQFLIQYYNGEERAKGNILERFSAQQFPDLHSELNLSSLELGDSALYFCASSLGGTETQYFGPGTRLLVL.

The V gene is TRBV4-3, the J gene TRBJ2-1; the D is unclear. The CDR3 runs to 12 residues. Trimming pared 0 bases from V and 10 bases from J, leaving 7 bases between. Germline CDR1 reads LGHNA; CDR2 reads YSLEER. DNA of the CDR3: TGCGCCAGCAGCCAAGATAACCAGGAGCAGTTCTTC. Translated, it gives CASSQDNQEQFF.